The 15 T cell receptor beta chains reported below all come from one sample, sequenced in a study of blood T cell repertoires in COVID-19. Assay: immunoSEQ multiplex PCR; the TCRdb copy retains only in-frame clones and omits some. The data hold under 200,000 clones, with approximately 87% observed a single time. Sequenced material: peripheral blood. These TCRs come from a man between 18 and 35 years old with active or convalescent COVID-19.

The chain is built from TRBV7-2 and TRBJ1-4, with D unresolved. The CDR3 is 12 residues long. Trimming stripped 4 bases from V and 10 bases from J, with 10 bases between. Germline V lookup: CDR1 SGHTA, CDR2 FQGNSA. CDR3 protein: CASSSLSGKLFF. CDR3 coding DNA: TGTGCCAGCAGCTCCCTTTCGGGAAAACTGTTTTTT.

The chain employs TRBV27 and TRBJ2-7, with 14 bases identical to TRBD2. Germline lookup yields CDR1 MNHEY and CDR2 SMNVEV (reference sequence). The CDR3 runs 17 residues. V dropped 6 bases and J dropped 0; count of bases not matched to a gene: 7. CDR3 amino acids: CASSRTSGRPSSYEQYF. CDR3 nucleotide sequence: TGTGCCAGCAGCCGGACTAGCGGGAGGCCTAGCTCCTACGAGCAGTACTTC.

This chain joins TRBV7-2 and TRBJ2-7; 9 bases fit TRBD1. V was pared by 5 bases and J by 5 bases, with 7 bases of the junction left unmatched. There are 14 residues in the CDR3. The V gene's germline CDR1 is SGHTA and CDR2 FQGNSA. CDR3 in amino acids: CASSATGGSNEQYF. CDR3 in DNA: TGTGCCAGCAGCGCGACAGGGGGGAGCAACGAGCAGTACTTC.

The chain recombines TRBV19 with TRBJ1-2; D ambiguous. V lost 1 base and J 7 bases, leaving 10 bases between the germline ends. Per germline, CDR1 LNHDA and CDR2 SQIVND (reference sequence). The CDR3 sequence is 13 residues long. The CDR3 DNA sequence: TGTGCCAGTAGTATAGGAGGGTTCCGTGGCTACACCTTC. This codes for CASSIGGFRGYTF. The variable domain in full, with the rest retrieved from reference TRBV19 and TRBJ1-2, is DGGITQSPKYLFRKEGQNVTLSCEQNLNHDAMYWYRQDPGQGLRLIYYSQIVNDFQKGDIAEGYSVSREKKESFPLTVTSAQKNPTAFYLCASSIGGFRGYTFGSGTRLTVV.

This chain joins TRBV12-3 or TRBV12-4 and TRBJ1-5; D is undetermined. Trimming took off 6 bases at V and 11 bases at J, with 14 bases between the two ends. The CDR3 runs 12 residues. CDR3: CASRERLLAQHF. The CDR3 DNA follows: TGTGCCAGCAGAGAGAGGTTATTGGCCCAGCATTTT.

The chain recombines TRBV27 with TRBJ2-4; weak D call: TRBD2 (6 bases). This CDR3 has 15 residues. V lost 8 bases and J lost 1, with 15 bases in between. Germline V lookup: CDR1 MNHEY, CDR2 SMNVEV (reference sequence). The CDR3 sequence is CASGPGTSAKNIQYF. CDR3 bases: TGTGCCAGCGGACCAGGAACTAGCGCCAAAAACATTCAGTACTTC.

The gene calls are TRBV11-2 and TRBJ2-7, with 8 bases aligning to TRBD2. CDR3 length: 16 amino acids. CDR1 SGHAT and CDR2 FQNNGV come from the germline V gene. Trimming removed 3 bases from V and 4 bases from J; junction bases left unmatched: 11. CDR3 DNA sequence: TGTGCCAGCAGCTTCTTTCTTTCGGGAGGGGATTACGAGCAGTACTTC. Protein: CASSFFLSGGDYEQYF.

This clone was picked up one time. The CDR3 DNA follows: TGTGCCATCAGTCCCGACAGGGGGGAGGTTGAAGCTTTCTTT. Its translation is CAISPDRGEVEAFF. The chain joins TRBV10-3 to TRBJ1-1; 9 bases agree with TRBD1. Germline assignment: CDR1 ENHRY and CDR2 SYGVKD. This CDR3 is built from 14 residues. The V gene end was trimmed by 5 bases and the J gene end by 7 bases; junction bases not matched to a gene: 8.

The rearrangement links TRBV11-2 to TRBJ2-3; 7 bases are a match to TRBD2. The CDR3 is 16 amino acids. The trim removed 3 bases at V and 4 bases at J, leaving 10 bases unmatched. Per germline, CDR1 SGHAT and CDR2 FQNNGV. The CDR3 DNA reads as TGTGCCAGCAGCTTCGATACTGGGGGGGATCCAGATACGCAGTATTTT. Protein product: CASSFDTGGDPDTQYF.

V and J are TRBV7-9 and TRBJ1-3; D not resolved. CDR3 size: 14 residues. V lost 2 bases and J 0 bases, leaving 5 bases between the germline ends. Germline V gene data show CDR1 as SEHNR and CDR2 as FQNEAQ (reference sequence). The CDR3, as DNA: TGTGCCAGCAGCTTACTCAGCTCTGGAAACACCATATATTTT. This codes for CASSLLSSGNTIYF.

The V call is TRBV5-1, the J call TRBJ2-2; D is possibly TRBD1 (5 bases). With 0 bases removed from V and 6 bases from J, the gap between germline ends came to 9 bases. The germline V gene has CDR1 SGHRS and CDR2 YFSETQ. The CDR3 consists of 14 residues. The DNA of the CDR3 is TGCGCCAGCAGCTTGGGTTTAGGGGCCGGGGAGCTGTTTTTT. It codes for CASSLGLGAGELFF.

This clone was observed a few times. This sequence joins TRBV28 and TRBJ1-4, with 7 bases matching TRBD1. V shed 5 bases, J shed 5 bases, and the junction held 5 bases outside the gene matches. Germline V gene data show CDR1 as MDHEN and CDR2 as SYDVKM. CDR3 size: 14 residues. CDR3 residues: CASSPSTGNEKLFF. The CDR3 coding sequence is TGTGCCAGCAGTCCCTCGACAGGGAATGAAAAACTGTTTTTT.

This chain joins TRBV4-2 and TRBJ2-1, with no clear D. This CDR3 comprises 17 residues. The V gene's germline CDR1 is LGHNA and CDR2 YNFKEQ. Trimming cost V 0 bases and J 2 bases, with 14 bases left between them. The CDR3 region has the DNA TGTGCCAGCAGCCAAGATTTGACTGGCCTTCCCTACAATGAGCAGTTCTTC. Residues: CASSQDLTGLPYNEQFF.

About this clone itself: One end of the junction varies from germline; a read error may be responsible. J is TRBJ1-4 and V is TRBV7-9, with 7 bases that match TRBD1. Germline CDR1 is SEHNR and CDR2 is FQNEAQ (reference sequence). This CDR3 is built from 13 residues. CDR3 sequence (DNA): TGTGCCAGCAGCTTGGGACAGCATGAAGAACTGTTTTTT. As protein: CASSLGQHEELFF.

CDR3 protein: CASTTGTGGAEQYV. The CDR3 DNA follows: TGTGCCAGCACAACCGGGACAGGGGGCGCAGAGCAGTACGTC. V usage is TRBV11-2 and J usage is TRBJ2-7; 12 bases are shared with TRBD1. Trimming removed 7 bases from V and 7 bases from J; junction bases left unmatched: 8. Germline V CDR1 and CDR2: SGHAT, FQNNGV. This CDR3 has 14 amino acids.